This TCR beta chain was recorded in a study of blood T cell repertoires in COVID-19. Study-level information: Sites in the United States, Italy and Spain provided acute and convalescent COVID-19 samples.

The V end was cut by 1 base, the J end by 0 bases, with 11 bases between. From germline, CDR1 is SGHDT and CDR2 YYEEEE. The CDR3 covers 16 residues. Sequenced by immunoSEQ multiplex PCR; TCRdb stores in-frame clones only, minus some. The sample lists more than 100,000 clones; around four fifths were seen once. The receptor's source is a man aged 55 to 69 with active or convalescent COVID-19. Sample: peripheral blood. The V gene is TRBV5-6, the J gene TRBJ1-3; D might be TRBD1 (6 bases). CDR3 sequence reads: CASSLTAGASGNTIYF. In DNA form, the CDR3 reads TGTGCCAGCAGCTTGACTGCGGGGGCCTCTGGAAACACCATATATTTT.